This TCR beta chain derives from a study of human T cells and chemical hapten exposure. This CDR3 contains 16 residues. V trimming: 8 bases; J trimming: 4 bases; junction bases outside the gene matches: 12. The germline gives CDR1 LGHDT, CDR2 YNNKEL (reference sequence). TCRdb re-analysed the RACE reads in MiXCR, keeping a single row per CDR3 protein. The sample consists of more than 75,000 distinct CDR3 sequences, roughly 8.7% of them appearing once. The time point is: healthy volunteer bleed at 6 weeks. It was unfractionated whole blood from which total RNA was extracted. A single count supports this clonotype.

The receptor's source is a male donor in good health. Some clones in this sample may be carry-over from other donors' samples. The chain links TRBV3-1 to TRBJ2-2; 8 nucleotides match TRBD2. The specimen sequenced was whole blood. This CDR3 reads CASGRTSPVGTGELFF. The CDR3 bases are TGTGCCAGCGGGAGGACTAGCCCCGTGGGCACCGGGGAGCTGTTTTTT.